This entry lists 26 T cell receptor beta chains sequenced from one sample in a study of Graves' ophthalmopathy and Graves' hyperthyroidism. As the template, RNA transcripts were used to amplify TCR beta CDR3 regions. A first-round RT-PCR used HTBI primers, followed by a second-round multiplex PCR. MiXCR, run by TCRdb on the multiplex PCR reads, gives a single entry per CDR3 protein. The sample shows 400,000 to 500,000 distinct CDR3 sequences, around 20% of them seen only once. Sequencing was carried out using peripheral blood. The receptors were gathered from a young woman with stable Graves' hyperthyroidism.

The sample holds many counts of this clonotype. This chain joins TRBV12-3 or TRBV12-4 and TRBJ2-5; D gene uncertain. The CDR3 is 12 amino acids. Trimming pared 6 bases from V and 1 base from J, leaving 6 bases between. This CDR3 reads CASRSRQETQYF. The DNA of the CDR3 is TGTGCCAGCAGATCACGCCAAGAGACCCAGTACTTC.

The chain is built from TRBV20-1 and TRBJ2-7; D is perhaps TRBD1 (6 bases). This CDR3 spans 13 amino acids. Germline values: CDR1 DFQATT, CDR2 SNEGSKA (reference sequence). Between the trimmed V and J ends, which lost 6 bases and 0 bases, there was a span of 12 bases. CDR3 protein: CSAVGASSYEQYF. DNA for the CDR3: TGCAGTGCGGTGGGGGCATCCTCCTACGAGCAGTACTTC.

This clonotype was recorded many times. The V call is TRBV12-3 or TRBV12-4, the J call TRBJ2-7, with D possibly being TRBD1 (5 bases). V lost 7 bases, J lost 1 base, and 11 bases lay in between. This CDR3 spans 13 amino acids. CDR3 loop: CASNQGASYEQYF. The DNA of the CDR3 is TGTGCCAGCAACCAGGGCGCATCCTACGAGCAGTACTTC.

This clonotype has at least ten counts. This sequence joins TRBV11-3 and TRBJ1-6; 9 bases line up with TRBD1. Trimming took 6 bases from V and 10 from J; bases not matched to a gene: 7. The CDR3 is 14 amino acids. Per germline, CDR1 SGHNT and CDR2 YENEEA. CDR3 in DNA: TGTGCCAGCAGGGGGGGACAGGGTATCTCACCCCTCCACTTT. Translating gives CASRGGQGISPLHF.

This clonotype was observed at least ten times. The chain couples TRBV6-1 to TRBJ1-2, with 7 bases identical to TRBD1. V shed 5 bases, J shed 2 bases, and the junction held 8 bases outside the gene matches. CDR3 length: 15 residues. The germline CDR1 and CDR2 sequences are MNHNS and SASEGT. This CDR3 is CASSRNRGGNYGYTF. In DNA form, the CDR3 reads TGTGCCAGCAGTCGCAACAGGGGAGGAAACTATGGCTACACCTTC.

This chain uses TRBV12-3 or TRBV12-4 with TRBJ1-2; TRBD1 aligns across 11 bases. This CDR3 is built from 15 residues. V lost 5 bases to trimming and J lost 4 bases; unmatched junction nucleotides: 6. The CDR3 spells CASSPLGTGGYGYTF. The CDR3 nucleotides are TGTGCCAGCAGTCCCCTCGGGACAGGGGGCTATGGCTACACCTTC.

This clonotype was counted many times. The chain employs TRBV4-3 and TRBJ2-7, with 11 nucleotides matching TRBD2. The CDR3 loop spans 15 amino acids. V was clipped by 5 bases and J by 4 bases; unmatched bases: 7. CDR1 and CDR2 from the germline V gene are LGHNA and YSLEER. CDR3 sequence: CASSARLAGLYEQYF. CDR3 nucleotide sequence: TGCGCCAGCAGCGCACGACTAGCGGGACTATACGAGCAGTACTTC.

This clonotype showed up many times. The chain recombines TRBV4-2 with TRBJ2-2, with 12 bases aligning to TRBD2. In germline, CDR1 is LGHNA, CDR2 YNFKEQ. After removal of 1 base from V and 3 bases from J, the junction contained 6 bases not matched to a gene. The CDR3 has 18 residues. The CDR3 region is CASSQVTSGSRHTGELFF. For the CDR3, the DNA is TGTGCCAGCAGCCAAGTGACTAGCGGGAGTCGGCACACCGGGGAGCTGTTTTTT.

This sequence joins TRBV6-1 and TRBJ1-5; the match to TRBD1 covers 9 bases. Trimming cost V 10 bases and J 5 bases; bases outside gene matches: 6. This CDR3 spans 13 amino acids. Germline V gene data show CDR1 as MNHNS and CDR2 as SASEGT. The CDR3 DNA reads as TGTGCCACTTCGACAGGGGGTCATCAGCCCCAGCATTTT. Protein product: CATSTGGHQPQHF.

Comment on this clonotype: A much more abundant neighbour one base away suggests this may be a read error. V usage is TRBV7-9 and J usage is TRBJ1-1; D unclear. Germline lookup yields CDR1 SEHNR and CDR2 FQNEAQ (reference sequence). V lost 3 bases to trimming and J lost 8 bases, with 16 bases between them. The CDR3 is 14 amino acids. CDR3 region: CASSFLERSNEAFF. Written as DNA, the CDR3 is TGTGCCAGCAGCTTCCTCGAGAGGTCAAACGAAGCTTTCTTT.

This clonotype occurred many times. CDR3: CSAYTVDTGGFLVSPLHF. Written as DNA, the CDR3 is TGCAGTGCTTATACAGTCGACACCGGAGGTTTCTTAGTATCACCCCTCCACTTT. This chain uses TRBV20-1 with TRBJ1-6; D call uncertain. V was trimmed by 5 bases and J by 10 bases, leaving 30 bases between them. Germline V gene sequence: CDR1 DFQATT, CDR2 SNEGSKA (reference sequence). This CDR3 is built from 18 residues.

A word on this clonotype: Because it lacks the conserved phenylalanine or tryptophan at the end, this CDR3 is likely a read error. In DNA form, the CDR3 reads TGTGCCAGCAGCAAGAATCAGGGGACCTTCGGCGAGCAGTACTAC. It is translated as CASSKNQGTFGEQYY. The chain couples TRBV7-9 to TRBJ2-7; the D gene is possibly TRBD1 (6 bases). The CDR3 length is 15 residues. Per germline, CDR1 SEHNR and CDR2 FQNEAQ (reference sequence). The germline V and J ends were trimmed by 5 bases and 6 bases, with 20 bases remaining between them.

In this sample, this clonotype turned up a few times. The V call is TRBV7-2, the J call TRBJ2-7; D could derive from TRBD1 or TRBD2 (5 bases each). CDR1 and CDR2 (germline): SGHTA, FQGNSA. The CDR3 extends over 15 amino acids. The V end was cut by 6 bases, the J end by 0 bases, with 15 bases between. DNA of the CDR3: TGTGCCAGCAGTGGGGGATGGAGCATCTCCTACGAGCAGTACTTC. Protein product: CASSGGWSISYEQYF.

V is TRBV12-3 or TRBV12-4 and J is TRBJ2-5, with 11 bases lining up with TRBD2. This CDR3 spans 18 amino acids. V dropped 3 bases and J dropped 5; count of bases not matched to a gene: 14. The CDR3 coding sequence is TGTGCCAGCAGTTTCCTAGCGGGGGGCTTATTTCGTTTGGAGACCCAGTACTTC. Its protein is CASSFLAGGLFRLETQYF.

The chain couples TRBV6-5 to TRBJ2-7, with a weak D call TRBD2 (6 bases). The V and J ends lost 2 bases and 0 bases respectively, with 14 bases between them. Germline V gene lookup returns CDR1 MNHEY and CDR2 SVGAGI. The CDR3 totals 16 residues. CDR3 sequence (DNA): TGTGCCAGCAGTTACACTCTCGGGGGAAGCTCCTACGAGCAGTACTTC. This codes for CASSYTLGGSSYEQYF.

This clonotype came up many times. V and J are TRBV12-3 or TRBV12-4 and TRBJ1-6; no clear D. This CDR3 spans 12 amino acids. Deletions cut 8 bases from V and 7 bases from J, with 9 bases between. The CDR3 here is CASGRLNSPLHF. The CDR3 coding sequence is TGTGCCAGCGGGAGGCTCAATTCACCCCTCCACTTT.

As DNA, the CDR3 is TGTGCCACCAAGGGTGGGCTGAACACCGGGGAGCTGTTTTTT. Its translation: CATKGGLNTGELFF. The genes are TRBV24-1 and TRBJ2-2, with D unclear. The V end was cut by 8 bases, the J end by 1 base, with 10 bases between. This CDR3 has 14 amino acids. The germline V gene encodes CDR1 KGHDR and CDR2 SFDVKD.

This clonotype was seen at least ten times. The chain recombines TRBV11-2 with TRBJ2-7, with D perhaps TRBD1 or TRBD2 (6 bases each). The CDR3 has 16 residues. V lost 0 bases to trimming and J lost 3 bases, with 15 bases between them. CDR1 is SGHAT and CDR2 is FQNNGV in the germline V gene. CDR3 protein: CASSLEGGWGVYEQYF. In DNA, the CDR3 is TGTGCCAGCAGCTTAGAAGGGGGTTGGGGGGTCTACGAGCAGTACTTC.

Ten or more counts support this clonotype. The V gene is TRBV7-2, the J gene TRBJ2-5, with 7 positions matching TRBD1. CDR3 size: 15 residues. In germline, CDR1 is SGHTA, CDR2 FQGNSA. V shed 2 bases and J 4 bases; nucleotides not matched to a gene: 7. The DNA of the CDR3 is TGTGCCAGCAGCTTAAGCACAGGGGTAGGAGAGACCCAGTACTTC. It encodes CASSLSTGVGETQYF.

CDR3 nucleotides: TGTGCCTGGAGTGTAAGGCGGGGGGAGCAGTACTTC. It translates to CAWSVRRGEQYF. The chain uses TRBV30 and TRBJ2-7, with 7 bases lining up with TRBD2. Germline-derived CDR1 and CDR2 are GTSNPN and SVGIG (reference sequence). The CDR3 extends over 12 amino acids. Trimming took 0 bases from V and 7 from J; bases not matched to a gene: 3.

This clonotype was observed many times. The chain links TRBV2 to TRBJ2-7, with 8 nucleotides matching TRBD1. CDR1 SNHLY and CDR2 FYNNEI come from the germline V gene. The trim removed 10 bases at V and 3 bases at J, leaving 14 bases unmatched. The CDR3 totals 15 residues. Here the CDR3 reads CANSLDRGGFYEQYF. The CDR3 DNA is TGTGCCAACTCTCTAGACAGGGGCGGGTTCTACGAGCAGTACTTC.

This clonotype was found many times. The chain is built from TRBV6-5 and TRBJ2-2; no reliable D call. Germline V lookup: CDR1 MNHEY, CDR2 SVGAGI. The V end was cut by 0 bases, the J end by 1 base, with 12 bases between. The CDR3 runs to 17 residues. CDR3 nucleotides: TGTGCCAGCAGTTACTCGAGGCTGGGCCTGAACACCGGGGAGCTGTTTTTT. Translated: CASSYSRLGLNTGELFF.

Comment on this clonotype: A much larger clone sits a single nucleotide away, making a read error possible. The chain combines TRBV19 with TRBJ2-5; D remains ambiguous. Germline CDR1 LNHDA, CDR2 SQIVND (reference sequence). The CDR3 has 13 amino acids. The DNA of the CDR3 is TGTGTCAGTAGTATACGCAGTCAAGAGACCCAGTACTTC. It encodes CVSSIRSQETQYF.

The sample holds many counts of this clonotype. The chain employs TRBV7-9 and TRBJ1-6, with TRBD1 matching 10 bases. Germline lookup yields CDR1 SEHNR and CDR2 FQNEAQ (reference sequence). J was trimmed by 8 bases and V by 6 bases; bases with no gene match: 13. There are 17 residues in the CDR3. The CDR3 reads CASSYAGTGEFDSPLHF. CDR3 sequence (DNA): TGTGCCAGCAGTTACGCTGGGACAGGGGAATTTGATTCACCCCTCCACTTT.

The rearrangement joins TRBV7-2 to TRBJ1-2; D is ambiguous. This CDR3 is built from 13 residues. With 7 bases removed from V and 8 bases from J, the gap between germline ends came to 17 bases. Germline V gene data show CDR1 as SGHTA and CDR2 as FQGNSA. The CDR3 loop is CASNSVRQGGYTF. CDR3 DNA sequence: TGTGCCAGCAACTCGGTACGTCAAGGAGGCTACACCTTC.

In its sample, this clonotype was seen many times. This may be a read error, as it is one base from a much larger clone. The CDR3 protein is CASSEESSGQETKYF. CDR3 bases: TGTGCCAGCAGTGAAGAGAGTAGCGGACAAGAGACCAAGTACTTC. The gene calls are TRBV2 and TRBJ2-5; possible D gene TRBD2, 6 bases. CDR3 size: 15 residues. Germline lookup yields CDR1 SNHLY and CDR2 FYNNEI.